The 5 T cell receptor beta chains presented below share a single source sample, sequenced in a study of cytomegalovirus exposure and HLA in healthy donors. Repertoires were generated with immunoSEQ multiplex PCR, while TCRdb's copy carries only in-frame clones and drops some. The sample records a few hundred thousand clones, nearly 90% being singletons. The sample taken for sequencing was PBMCs. Receptors originate from a man aged 25 to 40 in good health and CMV-seronegative.

This clone occurred once. V and J are TRBV10-1 and TRBJ2-7, with TRBD1 matching 9 bases. Germline V gene sequence: CDR1 WNHNN, CDR2 SYGVQD (reference sequence). Trimming took 6 bases from V and 1 from J; bases not matched to a gene: 7. This CDR3 comprises 15 residues. For the CDR3, the DNA is TGCGCCAGCAGCGGACCCGGGACAGGGTCCTACGAGCAGTACTTC. It translates to CASSGPGTGSYEQYF.

This clone was recorded once. The chain combines TRBV5-5 with TRBJ1-1, with D uncertain. Germline CDR1 and CDR2: SGHKS and YYEKEE (reference sequence). The CDR3 extends over 13 amino acids. The V end was cut by 0 bases, the J end by 5 bases, with 8 bases between. The CDR3 DNA reads TGTGCCAGCAGCTTGGAGAAACGGACTGAAGCTTTCTTT. It specifies CASSLEKRTEAFF.

V is TRBV10-1 and J is TRBJ2-5; 7 bases map to TRBD1. This CDR3 comprises 15 residues. V gave up 6 bases and J gave up 1 base; unmatched junction bases: 8. Germline V gives CDR1 WNHNN, CDR2 SYGVQD (reference sequence). CDR3 sequence reads: CASSLSAGGQETQYF. CDR3 DNA: TGCGCCAGCAGCTTATCGGCAGGGGGCCAAGAGACCCAGTACTTC.

This chain joins TRBV13 and TRBJ1-2, with 8 nucleotides matching TRBD1. This CDR3 is built from 16 residues. Germline V gene data show CDR1 as PRHDT and CDR2 as FYEKMQ (reference sequence). With 4 bases clipped from V and 6 bases from J, the junction kept 13 bases outside the gene matches. The CDR3 region has the DNA TGTGCCAGCAGCTCAGGGCGGACAGGGATGATGGATGGCTACACCTTC. This translates into CASSSGRTGMMDGYTF. Filled out from reference TRBV13 and TRBJ1-2, the complete variable domain reads AAGVIQSPRHLIKEKRETATLKCYPIPRHDTVYWYQQGPGQDPQFLISFYEKMQSDKGSIPDRFSAQQFSDYHSELNMSSLELGDSALYFCASSSGRTGMMDGYTFGSGTRLTVV.

This chain links TRBV19 with TRBJ1-2; D might be TRBD1 (6 bases). With 5 bases removed from V and 3 bases from J, the gap between germline ends came to 13 bases. From germline, CDR1 is LNHDA and CDR2 SQIVND (reference sequence). CDR3 length: 14 residues. CDR3 DNA sequence: TGTGCCAGTAGTCAACAGGGCTCCTACTATGGCTACACCTTC. Translation: CASSQQGSYYGYTF.